This T cell receptor beta chain was identified in a study of T cell responses to AZD1222 COVID-19 vaccine. The study, taken as a whole, reports: Females outnumbered males among donors, who were mostly white British; clonal diversity was possibly underestimated.

As regards this clone: Its antigen is as yet unknown.

There are 15 residues in the CDR3. V was pared by 1 base and J by 5 bases, with 14 bases between. CDR1 is SEHNR, CDR2 FQNEAQ, per germline (reference sequence). TCRdb keeps only in-frame clones here, not all; method: immunoSEQ multiplex PCR. Counted here are about 150,000 clones, 92% occurring once; the ten biggest clones make up approximately 3.4%. This TCR was recovered from an adult who received the AZD1222 COVID-19 vaccine. The V and J genes are TRBV7-9 and TRBJ2-5; the D gene is possibly TRBD1 (5 bases). Sample: peripheral blood, taken 28 days after the second AZD1222 dose. The CDR3 region has the DNA TGTGCCAGCAGCTTAGGTAGGGCAGGGTCGGAGACCCAGTACTTC. This gives the protein CASSLGRAGSETQYF.